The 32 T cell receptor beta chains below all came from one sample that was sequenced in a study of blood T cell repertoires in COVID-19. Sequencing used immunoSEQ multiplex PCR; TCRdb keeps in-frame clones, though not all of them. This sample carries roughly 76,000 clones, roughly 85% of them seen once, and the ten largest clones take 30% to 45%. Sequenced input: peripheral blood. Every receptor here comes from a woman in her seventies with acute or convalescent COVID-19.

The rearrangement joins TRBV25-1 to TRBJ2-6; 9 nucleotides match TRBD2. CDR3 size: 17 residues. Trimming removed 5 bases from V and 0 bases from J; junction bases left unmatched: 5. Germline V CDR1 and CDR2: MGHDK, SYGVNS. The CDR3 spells CASSPSGTFSGANVLTF. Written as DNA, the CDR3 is TGTGCCAGCAGTCCTAGCGGGACGTTCTCTGGGGCCAACGTCCTGACTTTC.

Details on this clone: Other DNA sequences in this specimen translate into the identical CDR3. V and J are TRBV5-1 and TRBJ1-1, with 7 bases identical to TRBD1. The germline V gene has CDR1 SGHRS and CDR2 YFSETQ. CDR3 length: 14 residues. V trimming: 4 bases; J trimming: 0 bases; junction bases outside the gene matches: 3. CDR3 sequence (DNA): TGCGCCAGCAGCCAGGGACAGCTGAACACTGAAGCTTTCTTT. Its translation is CASSQGQLNTEAFF.

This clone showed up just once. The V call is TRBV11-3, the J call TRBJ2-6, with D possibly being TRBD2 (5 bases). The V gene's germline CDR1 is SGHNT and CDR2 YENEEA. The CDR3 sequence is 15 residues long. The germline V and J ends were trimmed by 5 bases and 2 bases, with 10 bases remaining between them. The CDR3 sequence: CASSGGPPGANVLTF. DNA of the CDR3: TGTGCCAGCAGCGGAGGCCCCCCTGGGGCCAACGTCCTGACTTTC.

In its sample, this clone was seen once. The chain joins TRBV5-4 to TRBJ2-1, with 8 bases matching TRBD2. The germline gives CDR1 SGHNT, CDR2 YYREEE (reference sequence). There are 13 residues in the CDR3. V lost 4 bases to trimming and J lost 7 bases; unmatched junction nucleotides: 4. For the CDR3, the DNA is TGTGCCAGCAGCCCCGCGGGAGGAAATGAGCAGTTCTTC. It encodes CASSPAGGNEQFF.

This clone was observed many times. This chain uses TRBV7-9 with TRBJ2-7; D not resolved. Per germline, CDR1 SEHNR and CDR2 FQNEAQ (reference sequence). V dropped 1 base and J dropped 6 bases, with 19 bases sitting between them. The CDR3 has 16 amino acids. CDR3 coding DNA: TGTGCCAGCAGCTTAGTTTATAAGGAGATGTTGTTCGAGCAGTACTTC. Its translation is CASSLVYKEMLFEQYF.

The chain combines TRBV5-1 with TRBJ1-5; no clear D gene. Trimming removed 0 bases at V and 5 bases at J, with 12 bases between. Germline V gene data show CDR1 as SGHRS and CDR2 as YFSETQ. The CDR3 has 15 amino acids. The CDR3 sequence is CASSLDSRRDQPQHF. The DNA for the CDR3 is TGCGCCAGCAGCTTGGATTCTCGGAGGGATCAGCCCCAGCATTTT.

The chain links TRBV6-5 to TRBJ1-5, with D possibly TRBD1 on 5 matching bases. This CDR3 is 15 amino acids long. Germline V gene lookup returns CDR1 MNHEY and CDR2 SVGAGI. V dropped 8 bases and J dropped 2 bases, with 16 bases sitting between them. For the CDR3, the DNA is TGTGCCAGCTTGGAGGGGCTCGGTCGCAATCAGCCCCAGCATTTT. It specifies CASLEGLGRNQPQHF.

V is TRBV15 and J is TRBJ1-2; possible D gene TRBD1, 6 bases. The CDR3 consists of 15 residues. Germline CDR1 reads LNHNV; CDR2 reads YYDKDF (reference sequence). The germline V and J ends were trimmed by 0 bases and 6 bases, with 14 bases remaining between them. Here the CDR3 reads CATSRDRTGLDGYTF. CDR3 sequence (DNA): TGTGCCACCAGCAGAGACCGAACAGGGCTGGATGGCTACACCTTC.

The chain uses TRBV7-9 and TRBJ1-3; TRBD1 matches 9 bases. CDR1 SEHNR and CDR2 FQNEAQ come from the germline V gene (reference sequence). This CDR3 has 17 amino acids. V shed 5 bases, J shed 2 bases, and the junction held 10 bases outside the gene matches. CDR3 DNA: TGTGCCAGCAGCGGTGGGACAGGGACCCTAACTGGAAACACCATATATTTT. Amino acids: CASSGGTGTLTGNTIYF. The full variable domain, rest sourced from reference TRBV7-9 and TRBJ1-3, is DTGVSQNPRHKITKRGQNVTFRCDPISEHNRLYWYRQTLGQGPEFLTYFQNEAQLEKSRLLSDRFSAERPKGSFSTLEIQRTEQGDSAMYLCASSGGTGTLTGNTIYFGEGSWLTVV.

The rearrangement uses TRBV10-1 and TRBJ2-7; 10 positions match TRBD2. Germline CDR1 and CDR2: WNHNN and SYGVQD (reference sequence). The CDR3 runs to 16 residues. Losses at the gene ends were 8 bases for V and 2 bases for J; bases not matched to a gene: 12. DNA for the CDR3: TGCGCCAGCGCCGCGCTAGCGGGAGTTGGAACCTACGAGCAGTACTTC. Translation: CASAALAGVGTYEQYF.

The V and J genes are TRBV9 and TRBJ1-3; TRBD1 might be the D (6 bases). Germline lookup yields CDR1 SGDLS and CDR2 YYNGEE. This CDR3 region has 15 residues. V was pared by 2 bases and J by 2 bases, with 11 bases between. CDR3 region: CASSVYREAGNTIYF. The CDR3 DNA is TGTGCCAGCAGCGTCTACAGGGAAGCTGGAAACACCATATATTTT.

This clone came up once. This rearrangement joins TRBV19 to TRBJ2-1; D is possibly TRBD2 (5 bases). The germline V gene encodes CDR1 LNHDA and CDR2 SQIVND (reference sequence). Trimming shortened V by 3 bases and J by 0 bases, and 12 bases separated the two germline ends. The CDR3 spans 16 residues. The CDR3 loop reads CASSIRLGSSYNEQFF. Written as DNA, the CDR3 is TGTGCCAGTAGTATCCGTCTAGGGAGCTCCTACAATGAGCAGTTCTTC.

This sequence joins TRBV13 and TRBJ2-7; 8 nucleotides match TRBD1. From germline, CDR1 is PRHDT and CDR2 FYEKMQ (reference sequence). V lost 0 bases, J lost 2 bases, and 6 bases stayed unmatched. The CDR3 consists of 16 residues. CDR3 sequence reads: CASSLGPTGGPYEQYF. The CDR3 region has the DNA TGTGCCAGCAGCTTAGGCCCCACAGGGGGACCCTACGAGCAGTACTTC.

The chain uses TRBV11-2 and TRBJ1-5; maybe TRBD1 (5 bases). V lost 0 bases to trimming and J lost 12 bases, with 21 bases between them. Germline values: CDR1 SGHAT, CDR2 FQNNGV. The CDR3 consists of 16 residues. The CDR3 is CASSLEKGPPHQVQHF. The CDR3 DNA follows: TGTGCCAGCAGCTTAGAAAAGGGGCCTCCCCACCAAGTCCAGCATTTT.

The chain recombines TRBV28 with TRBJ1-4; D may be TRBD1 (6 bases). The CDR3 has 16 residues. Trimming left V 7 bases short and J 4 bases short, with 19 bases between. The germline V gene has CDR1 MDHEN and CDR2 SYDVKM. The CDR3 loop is CASKQILSRGNEKLFF. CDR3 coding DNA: TGTGCCAGCAAACAGATCTTATCCAGGGGTAATGAAAAACTGTTTTTT.

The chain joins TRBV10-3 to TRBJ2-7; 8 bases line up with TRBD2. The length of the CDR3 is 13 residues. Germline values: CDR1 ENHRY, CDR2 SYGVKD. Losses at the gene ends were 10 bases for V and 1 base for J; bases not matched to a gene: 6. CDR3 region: CATQTSASYEQYF. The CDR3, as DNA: TGTGCCACCCAGACTAGCGCATCCTACGAGCAGTACTTC.

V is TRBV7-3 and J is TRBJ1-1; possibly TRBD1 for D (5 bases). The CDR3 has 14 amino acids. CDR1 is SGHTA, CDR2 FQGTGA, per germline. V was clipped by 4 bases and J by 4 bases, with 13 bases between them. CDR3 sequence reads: CASSSYSGGTEAFF. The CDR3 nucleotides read TGTGCCAGCAGCTCCTATTCGGGGGGCACTGAAGCTTTCTTT.

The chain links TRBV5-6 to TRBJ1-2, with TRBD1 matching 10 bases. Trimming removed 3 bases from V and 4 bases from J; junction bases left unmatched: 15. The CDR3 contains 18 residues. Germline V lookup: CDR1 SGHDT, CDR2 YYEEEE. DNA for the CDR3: TGTGCCAGCAGCTCCCAAACCCGGGACAGGGGCGAGATCTATGGCTACACCTTC. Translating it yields CASSSQTRDRGEIYGYTF.

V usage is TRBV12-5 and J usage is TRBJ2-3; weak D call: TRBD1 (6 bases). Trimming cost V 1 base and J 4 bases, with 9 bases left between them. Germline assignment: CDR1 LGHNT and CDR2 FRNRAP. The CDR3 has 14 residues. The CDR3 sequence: CASGLGGPADTQYF. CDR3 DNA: TGTGCTAGTGGTTTGGGGGGGCCCGCAGATACGCAGTATTTT. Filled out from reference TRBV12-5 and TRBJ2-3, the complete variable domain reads DARVTQTPRHKVTEMGQEVTMRCQPILGHNTVFWYRQTMMQGLELLAYFRNRAPLDDSGMPKDRFSAEMPDATLATLKIQPSEPRDSAVYFCASGLGGPADTQYFGPGTRLTVL.

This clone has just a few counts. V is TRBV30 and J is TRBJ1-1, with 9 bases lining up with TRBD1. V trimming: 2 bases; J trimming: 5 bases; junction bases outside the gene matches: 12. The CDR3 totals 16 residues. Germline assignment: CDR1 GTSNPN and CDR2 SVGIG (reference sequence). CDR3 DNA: TGTGCCTGGAGTAAGACCCAAGGACAGGGGCGGACTGAAGCTTTCTTT. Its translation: CAWSKTQGQGRTEAFF.

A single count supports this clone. CDR3 sequence reads: CASSTRGLIYSNQPQHF. CDR3 nucleotide sequence: TGCGCCAGCTCGACCAGGGGGCTGATTTATAGCAATCAGCCCCAGCATTTT. The chain uses TRBV5-1 and TRBJ1-5; 8 bases are shared with TRBD1. The germline CDR1 and CDR2 sequences are SGHRS and YFSETQ. The CDR3 runs 17 residues. V gave up 7 bases and J gave up 0 bases; unmatched junction bases: 12.

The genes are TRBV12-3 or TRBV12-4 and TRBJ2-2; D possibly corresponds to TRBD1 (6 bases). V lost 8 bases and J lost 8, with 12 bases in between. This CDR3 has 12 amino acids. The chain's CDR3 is CASGPGAGELFF. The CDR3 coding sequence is TGTGCCAGCGGACCAGGGGCGGGGGAGCTGTTTTTT.

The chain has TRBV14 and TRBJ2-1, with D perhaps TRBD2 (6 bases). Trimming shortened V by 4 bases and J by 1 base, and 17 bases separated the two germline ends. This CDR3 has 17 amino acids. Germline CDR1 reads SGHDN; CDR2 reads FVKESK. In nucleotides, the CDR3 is TGTGCCAGCAGCCCCGGTCGTGGAGGGTTTTCCTACAATGAGCAGTTCTTC. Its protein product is CASSPGRGGFSYNEQFF.

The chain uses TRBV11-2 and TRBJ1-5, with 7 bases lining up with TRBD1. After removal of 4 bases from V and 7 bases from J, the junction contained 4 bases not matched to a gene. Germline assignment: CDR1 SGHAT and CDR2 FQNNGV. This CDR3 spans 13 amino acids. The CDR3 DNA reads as TGTGCCAGCAGCTGGGGACAGACCCAGCCCCAGCATTTT. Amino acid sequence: CASSWGQTQPQHF.

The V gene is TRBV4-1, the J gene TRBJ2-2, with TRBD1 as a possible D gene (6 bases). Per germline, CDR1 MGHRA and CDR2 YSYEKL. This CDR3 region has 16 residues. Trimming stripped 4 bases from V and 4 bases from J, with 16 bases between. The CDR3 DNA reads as TGCGCCAGCAGCCTCCCGGGACAACCTTTCACCGGGGAGCTGTTTTTT. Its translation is CASSLPGQPFTGELFF.

CDR3 protein: CASSSGTGGFYEQFF. The DNA of the CDR3 is TGTGCCAGCAGTTCCGGGACAGGGGGTTTTTATGAGCAGTTCTTC. The genes are TRBV11-3 and TRBJ2-1; 11 bases are a match to TRBD1. V lost 6 bases to trimming and J lost 8 bases; unmatched junction nucleotides: 9. The CDR3 is 15 amino acids. Per the germline V gene, CDR1 is SGHNT and CDR2 is YENEEA.

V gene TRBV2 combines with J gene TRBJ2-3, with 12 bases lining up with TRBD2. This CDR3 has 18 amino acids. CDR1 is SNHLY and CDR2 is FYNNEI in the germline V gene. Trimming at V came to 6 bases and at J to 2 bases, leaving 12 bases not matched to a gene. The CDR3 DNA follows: TGTGCCAGCAGATTCGGCCTTCTAGCGGGAGGGGTCACAGATACGCAGTATTTT. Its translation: CASRFGLLAGGVTDTQYF.

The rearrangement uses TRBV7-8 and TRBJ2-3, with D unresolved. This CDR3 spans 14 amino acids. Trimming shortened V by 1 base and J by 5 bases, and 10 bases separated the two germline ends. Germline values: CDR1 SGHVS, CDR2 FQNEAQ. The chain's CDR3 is CASSLVQVLDTQYF. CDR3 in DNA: TGTGCCAGCAGCTTAGTCCAGGTTCTAGATACGCAGTATTTT.

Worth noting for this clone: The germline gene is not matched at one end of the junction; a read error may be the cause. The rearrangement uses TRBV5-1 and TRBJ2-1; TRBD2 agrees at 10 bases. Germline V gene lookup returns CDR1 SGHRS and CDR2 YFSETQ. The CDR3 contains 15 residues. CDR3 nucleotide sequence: TGCGCCAGCACCTTGCCCCCTAGCGGGGGAGGGGAGCAGTTCTTC. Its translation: CASTLPPSGGGEQFF.

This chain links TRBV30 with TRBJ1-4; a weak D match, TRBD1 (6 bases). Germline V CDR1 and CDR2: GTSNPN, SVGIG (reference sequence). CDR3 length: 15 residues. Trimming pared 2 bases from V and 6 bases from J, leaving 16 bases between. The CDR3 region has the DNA TGTGCCTGGAGTCCCCGGGGAGGGGGGGATGAAAAACTGTTTTTT. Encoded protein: CAWSPRGGGDEKLFF.

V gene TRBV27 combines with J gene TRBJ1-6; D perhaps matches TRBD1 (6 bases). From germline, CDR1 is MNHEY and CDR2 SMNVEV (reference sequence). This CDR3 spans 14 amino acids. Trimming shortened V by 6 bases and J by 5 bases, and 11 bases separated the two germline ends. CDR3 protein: CASSLDRNNSPLHF. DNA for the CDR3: TGTGCCAGCAGCTTGGACAGAAATAATTCACCCCTCCACTTT.

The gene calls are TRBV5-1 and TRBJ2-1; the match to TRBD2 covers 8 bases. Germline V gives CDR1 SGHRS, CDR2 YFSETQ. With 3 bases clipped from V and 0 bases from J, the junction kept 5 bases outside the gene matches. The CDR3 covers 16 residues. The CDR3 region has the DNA TGCGCCAGCAGCTATAGAGCGGGAGCCTCCTACAATGAGCAGTTCTTC. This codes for CASSYRAGASYNEQFF.